A single sample is the source of the 7 T cell receptor beta chains below, sequenced in a study of cytomegalovirus exposure and HLA in healthy donors. Vbeta (60) and Jbeta (13) primers were used in the PCR. Measured with immunoSEQ multiplex PCR; TCRdb has only the in-frame clones, and not every one. The listing records around 75,000 clones. Material for sequencing was PBMCs. These receptors were obtained from a woman aged 60-70 years in good health and CMV-seronegative.

About this clone: In the same sample, other DNA sequences code for this CDR3. This chain links TRBV11-3 with TRBJ2-7; possibly TRBD1 for D (6 bases). Trimming took off 8 bases at V and 5 bases at J, with 16 bases between the two ends. Germline CDR1 reads SGHNT; CDR2 reads YENEEA. The length of the CDR3 is 13 residues. CDR3 amino acids: CASGRSWTDEQYF. As DNA, the CDR3 is TGTGCCAGCGGACGAAGTTGGACAGACGAGCAGTACTTC. The variable domain in full, completed from reference TRBV11-3 and TRBJ2-7, reads EAGVVQSPRYKIIEKKQPVAFWCNPISGHNTLYWYLQNLGQGPELLIRYENEEAVDDSQLPKDRFSAERLKGVDSTLKIQPAELGDSAVYLCASGRSWTDEQYFGPGTRLTVT.

The chain recombines TRBV7-8 with TRBJ2-3; D remains ambiguous. CDR3 length: 13 amino acids. Trimming removed 5 bases at V and 4 bases at J, with 10 bases between. Germline V gene lookup returns CDR1 SGHVS and CDR2 FQNEAQ. The CDR3 nucleotides read TGTGCCAGCAGCGCCCAGTTGGCAGATACGCAGTATTTT. Protein: CASSAQLADTQYF.

The chain uses TRBV19 and TRBJ1-2; 8 bases are a match to TRBD1. With 5 bases clipped from V and 4 bases from J, the junction kept 9 bases outside the gene matches. Germline values: CDR1 LNHDA, CDR2 SQIVND (reference sequence). The CDR3 has 15 amino acids. CDR3: CASSPDRDQGYGYTF. DNA for the CDR3: TGTGCCAGTAGTCCGGACAGGGATCAGGGCTATGGCTACACCTTC.

V is TRBV28 and J is TRBJ1-4, with TRBD1 as a possible D gene (5 bases). With 4 bases removed from V and 3 bases from J, the gap between germline ends came to 21 bases. This CDR3 is built from 18 residues. CDR1 and CDR2 (germline): MDHEN, SYDVKM. The CDR3 nucleotides read TGTGCCAGCAGTTCTCACTCGAGGGGCCGGGGGGCTAATGAAAAACTGTTTTTT. Encoded protein: CASSSHSRGRGANEKLFF.

The rearrangement links TRBV19 to TRBJ1-4; D not resolved. The germline gives CDR1 LNHDA, CDR2 SQIVND (reference sequence). This CDR3 is 14 amino acids long. Trimming cost V 1 base and J 8 bases, with 11 bases left between them. For the CDR3, the DNA is TGTGCCAGTAGTATAGCCATACTGGAGGAAAAACTGTTTTTT. As protein: CASSIAILEEKLFF.

The chain links TRBV11-1 to TRBJ2-1; D unclear. V dropped 7 bases and J dropped 1 base, with 14 bases sitting between them. This CDR3 is 15 amino acids long. CDR1 is SGHAT and CDR2 is FQDESV in the germline V gene (reference sequence). CDR3 sequence reads: CASNVWLGSYNEQFF. CDR3 bases: TGTGCCAGCAACGTCTGGCTAGGTTCCTACAATGAGCAGTTCTTC.

The chain joins TRBV9 to TRBJ2-3, with 8 bases fitting TRBD1. Losses at the gene ends were 0 bases for V and 6 bases for J; bases not matched to a gene: 18. This CDR3 has 19 amino acids. Germline CDR1 reads SGDLS; CDR2 reads YYNGEE. For the CDR3, the DNA is TGTGCCAGCAGCGTAGAGGGCCCAGGGGGCCGACAGGGGTGGGATACGCAGTATTTT. Protein product: CASSVEGPGGRQGWDTQYF.